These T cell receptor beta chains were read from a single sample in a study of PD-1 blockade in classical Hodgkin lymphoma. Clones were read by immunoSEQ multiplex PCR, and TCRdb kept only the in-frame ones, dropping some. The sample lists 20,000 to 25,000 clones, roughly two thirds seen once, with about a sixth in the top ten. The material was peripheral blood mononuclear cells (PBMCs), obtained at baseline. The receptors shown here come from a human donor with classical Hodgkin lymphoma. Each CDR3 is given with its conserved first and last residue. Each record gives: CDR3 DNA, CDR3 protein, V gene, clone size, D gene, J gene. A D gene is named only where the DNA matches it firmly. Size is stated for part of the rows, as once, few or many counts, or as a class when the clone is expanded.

CDR3nt: TGTGCCAGCAGTTACTCCGCCATCTCTGGAAACACCATATATTTT
CDR3aa: CASSYSAISGNTIYF
v_gene: TRBV6-5
abundance: .
d_gene: .
j_gene: TRBJ1-3

CDR3nt: TGCGCCAGCAGTAAGACTAGCGCCGTCTCCTACAATGAGCAGTTCTTC
CDR3aa: CASSKTSAVSYNEQFF
v_gene: TRBV10-2
abundance: .
d_gene: TRBD2
j_gene: TRBJ2-1

CDR3nt: TGCGCCAGCAGCCTCGGGCCTCCTCATCTCACAGATACGCAGTATTTT
CDR3aa: CASSLGPPHLTDTQYF
v_gene: TRBV5-1
abundance: few
d_gene: .
j_gene: TRBJ2-3

CDR3nt: TGTGCCAGCAGCTCGACCACAGGGAAATCCTATGGCTACACCTTC
CDR3aa: CASSSTTGKSYGYTF
v_gene: TRBV4-2
abundance: .
d_gene: .
j_gene: TRBJ1-2

CDR3nt: TGTGCCAGCAGCGCGGAAGGAGTCGGACAGAAAGCTTTCTTT
CDR3aa: CASSAEGVGQKAFF
v_gene: TRBV9
abundance: .
d_gene: .
j_gene: TRBJ1-1

CDR3nt: TGTGCCAGTAGCATTAGGGGCCGCTCCTTCACTGAAGCTTTCTTT
CDR3aa: CASSIRGRSFTEAFF
v_gene: TRBV19
abundance: .
d_gene: .
j_gene: TRBJ1-1

CDR3nt: TGTGCCAGCATCCACAGGGGGGATCAGCCCCAGCATTTT
CDR3aa: CASIHRGDQPQHF
v_gene: TRBV27
abundance: .
d_gene: TRBD1
j_gene: TRBJ1-5

CDR3nt: TGTGCCATCAAGGGGACCGCGAGCAACAATGAGCAGTTCTTC
CDR3aa: CAIKGTASNNEQFF
v_gene: TRBV10-3
abundance: few
d_gene: .
j_gene: TRBJ2-1

CDR3nt: TGTGCCAGCAAAGCGGGTACGGTGGGGACCCAGTACTTC
CDR3aa: CASKAGTVGTQYF
v_gene: TRBV6-5
abundance: few
d_gene: .
j_gene: TRBJ2-5

CDR3nt: TGTGCCAGCAGTTTAACCCAGTCTGGGGGAAACACCATATATTTT
CDR3aa: CASSLTQSGGNTIYF
v_gene: TRBV6-6
abundance: .
d_gene: .
j_gene: TRBJ1-3

CDR3nt: TGTGCCAGCAGCTTTGGGACACTGATGAATCAGCCCCAGCATTTT
CDR3aa: CASSFGTLMNQPQHF
v_gene: TRBV5-8
abundance: .
d_gene: .
j_gene: TRBJ1-5

CDR3nt: TGCGCCAGCAGCTTGGTAGGGGGGGCGACCCAAGATACGCAGTATTTT
CDR3aa: CASSLVGGATQDTQYF
v_gene: TRBV5-1
abundance: .
d_gene: .
j_gene: TRBJ2-3

CDR3nt: TGTGCCAGCAGTGCCGGCAAGACTAGCACAGATACGCAGTATTTT
CDR3aa: CASSAGKTSTDTQYF
v_gene: TRBV2
abundance: .
d_gene: .
j_gene: TRBJ2-3

CDR3nt: TGCGCCAGCAGCCAAGCCCTTTTGGGACAGATGAACACTGAAGCTTTCTTT
CDR3aa: CASSQALLGQMNTEAFF
v_gene: TRBV4-1
abundance: .
d_gene: TRBD1
j_gene: TRBJ1-1

CDR3nt: TGTGCCAGCAGCCCGGAGGGGGACACTGAAGCTTTCTTT
CDR3aa: CASSPEGDTEAFF
v_gene: TRBV5-5
abundance: .
d_gene: .
j_gene: TRBJ1-1

CDR3nt: TGTGCCAGCAGCTCCCCCGCAGGAAATTCACCCCTCCACTTT
CDR3aa: CASSSPAGNSPLHF
v_gene: TRBV7-2
abundance: .
d_gene: .
j_gene: TRBJ1-6

CDR3nt: TGTGCCAGTAGTATCCTTCAGGGGACCTATGGCTACACCTTC
CDR3aa: CASSILQGTYGYTF
v_gene: TRBV19
abundance: .
d_gene: .
j_gene: TRBJ1-2

CDR3nt: TGTGCCAGCAGTTACGAAGGGACTAGCTCCGTCGAGTACTTC
CDR3aa: CASSYEGTSSVEYF
v_gene: TRBV6-6
abundance: .
d_gene: TRBD2
j_gene: TRBJ2-7

CDR3nt: TGCGCCAGCAGCCAAGGACCATCGTACGGCACAGATACGCAGTATTTT
CDR3aa: CASSQGPSYGTDTQYF
v_gene: TRBV4-3
abundance: .
d_gene: .
j_gene: TRBJ2-3

CDR3nt: TGTGCCAGCAGTCAGGACAGGGGCGGAGGAAACACCATATATTTT
CDR3aa: CASSQDRGGGNTIYF
v_gene: TRBV6-5
abundance: .
d_gene: TRBD1
j_gene: TRBJ1-3

CDR3nt: TGTGCCAGCAGCTTGCCGAGTCGGGGCACAGAGAGCTCCTATAATTCACCCCTCCACTTT
CDR3aa: CASSLPSRGTESSYNSPLHF
v_gene: TRBV7-6
abundance: .
d_gene: .
j_gene: TRBJ1-6

CDR3nt: TGTGCCAGCAGAATACTGAACACTGAAGCTTTCTTT
CDR3aa: CASRILNTEAFF
v_gene: TRBV28
abundance: .
d_gene: .
j_gene: TRBJ1-1

CDR3nt: TGCGCCAGCAGACCGACAGCTAACTATGGCTACACCTTC
CDR3aa: CASRPTANYGYTF
v_gene: TRBV10-2
abundance: .
d_gene: .
j_gene: TRBJ1-2

CDR3nt: TGTGCCAGCAGCTGGACGGCTGGAAACACCATATATTTT
CDR3aa: CASSWTAGNTIYF
v_gene: TRBV6-5
abundance: .
d_gene: .
j_gene: TRBJ1-3